The 29 T cell receptor beta chains below come from one sample, sequenced in a study of shared clonotypes between healthy human individuals. Sequencing was performed with immunoSEQ multiplex PCR; in TCRdb, only in-frame clones are kept and a portion is missing. This sample has about 1 million clones, with around 74% found just once. Sequenced: memory CD4+ T cells sorted from blood. Subset specified: CD45RA-negative fraction. These receptors originate from a man between 18 and 35 years old in good health.

The genes are TRBV18 and TRBJ1-2; 8 bases align to TRBD1. The CDR3 loop spans 15 amino acids. Germline-derived CDR1 and CDR2 are KGHSH and LQKENI. The V and J ends lost 3 bases and 6 bases, in that order; junction bases with no gene match: 9. The CDR3 is CASSPSLLTGDGYTF. Here the CDR3 DNA reads TGTGCCAGCTCACCTTCGTTATTGACAGGGGATGGCTACACCTTC. The whole variable domain, remainder taken from reference TRBV18 and TRBJ1-2, is NAGVMQNPRHLVRRRGQEARLRCSPMKGHSHVYWYRQLPEEGLKFMVYLQKENIIDESGMPKERFSAEFPKEGPSILRIQQVVRGDSAAYFCASSPSLLTGDGYTFGSGTRLTVV.

The rearrangement uses TRBV7-9 and TRBJ2-3; a possible D gene is TRBD1 (6 bases). Germline assignment: CDR1 SEHNR and CDR2 FQNEAQ (reference sequence). The germline V and J ends were trimmed by 1 base and 4 bases, with 9 bases remaining between them. The CDR3 runs to 14 residues. The CDR3 sequence is CASSLGPGADTQYF. The CDR3 DNA is TGTGCCAGCAGCTTAGGACCAGGGGCAGATACGCAGTATTTT.

The gene calls are TRBV11-2 and TRBJ2-7; D uncertain. V was trimmed by 0 bases and J by 6 bases, leaving 6 bases between them. Germline CDR1 SGHAT, CDR2 FQNNGV. The CDR3 contains 12 residues. CDR3: CASSLELGEQYF. CDR3 nucleotides: TGTGCCAGCAGCTTAGAATTGGGCGAGCAGTACTTC.

The chain carries TRBV11-3 and TRBJ2-3; the match to TRBD1 covers 7 bases. The CDR3 is made up of 17 amino acids. Germline-derived CDR1 and CDR2 are SGHNT and YENEEA. Trimming took 1 base from V and 0 from J; bases not matched to a gene: 7. The CDR3 DNA sequence: TGTGCCAGCAGCTTAGGGACAGGATCATCTAGCACAGATACGCAGTATTTT. Protein product: CASSLGTGSSSTDTQYF. Filled out from reference TRBV11-3 and TRBJ2-3, the complete variable domain reads EAGVVQSPRYKIIEKKQPVAFWCNPISGHNTLYWYLQNLGQGPELLIRYENEEAVDDSQLPKDRFSAERLKGVDSTLKIQPAELGDSAVYLCASSLGTGSSSTDTQYFGPGTRLTVL.

This clone was counted between two and nine times. The genes are TRBV2 and TRBJ1-6, with a tentative D call TRBD1 (6 bases). V was cut by 2 bases and J by 2 bases, with 13 bases left in between. Looked up from germline, CDR1 is SNHLY and CDR2 is FYNNEI. The CDR3 has 17 residues. The CDR3 is CASSEYLTGTYNSPLHF. In DNA, the CDR3 is TGTGCCAGCAGTGAATATTTAACAGGGACCTATAATTCACCCCTCCACTTT.

This clone has only one observation. The J gene is TRBJ1-1, the V gene TRBV7-2; 7 bases agree with TRBD1. The CDR3 is 15 residues long. The germline CDR1 and CDR2 sequences are SGHTA and FQGNSA. V dropped 5 bases and J dropped 0; count of bases not matched to a gene: 6. The chain's CDR3 is CASSPFTGVNTEAFF. The CDR3 DNA reads TGTGCCAGCAGCCCTTTCACAGGGGTGAACACTGAAGCTTTCTTT.

This clone showed up just a few times. This CDR3 is CACQGRTEAFF. DNA of the CDR3: TGTGCCTGTCAGGGTAGGACTGAAGCTTTCTTT. This chain connects TRBV30 to TRBJ1-1; the D gene is possibly TRBD1 (5 bases). CDR1 GTSNPN and CDR2 SVGIG come from the germline V gene (reference sequence). V was shortened by 6 bases and J by 5 bases, with 10 bases between the two germline ends. CDR3 size: 11 residues.

There are a few counts of this clone. This chain joins TRBV11-2 and TRBJ2-2, with D hard to call. This CDR3 contains 17 residues. Trimming removed 5 bases from V and 0 bases from J, with 16 bases in between. The germline V gene encodes CDR1 SGHAT and CDR2 FQNNGV. As DNA, the CDR3 is TGTGCCAGCAGCCAACAAAGAGGCAGTACGAACACCGGGGAGCTGTTTTTT. Translation gives CASSQQRGSTNTGELFF.

This clone was seen a single time. The CDR3 reads CAISESTLASGRGSQETQYF. Here the CDR3 DNA reads TGTGCCATCAGTGAGTCGACTCTGGCTAGCGGGAGGGGGAGCCAAGAGACCCAGTACTTC. The chain recombines TRBV10-3 with TRBJ2-5; 12 bases match TRBD2. The V gene's germline CDR1 is ENHRY and CDR2 SYGVKD. Losses at the gene ends were 0 bases for V and 1 base for J; bases not matched to a gene: 12. The CDR3 is made up of 20 amino acids.

The chain uses TRBV11-2 and TRBJ1-2, with D tentatively TRBD1 (6 bases). The CDR3 has 16 amino acids. CDR1 SGHAT and CDR2 FQNNGV come from the germline V gene. V lost 5 bases and J 8 bases, leaving 24 bases between the germline ends. The chain's CDR3 is CASSPGGQGSEGGYTF. Here the CDR3 DNA reads TGTGCCAGCAGCCCGGGCGGGCAGGGGAGTGAAGGGGGCTACACCTTC. Using reference TRBV11-2 and TRBJ1-2 for the parts outside the CDR3, the full variable domain is EAGVAQSPRYKIIEKRQSVAFWCNPISGHATLYWYQQILGQGPKLLIQFQNNGVVDDSQLPKDRFSAERLKGVDSTLKIQPAKLEDSAVYLCASSPGGQGSEGGYTFGSGTRLTVV.

On this clone: This same CDR3 is encoded by further DNA sequences in the sample. The chain is built from TRBV10-1 and TRBJ2-3; D is ambiguous. Germline values: CDR1 WNHNN, CDR2 SYGVQD (reference sequence). Between the trimmed V and J ends, which lost 3 bases and 6 bases, there was a span of 4 bases. The CDR3 has 11 amino acids. CDR3 nucleotide sequence: TGCGCCAGCAGTGATTTGGATACGCAGTATTTT. Amino acids: CASSDLDTQYF.

The genes are TRBV18 and TRBJ2-7; 10 bases are shared with TRBD1. The V gene's germline CDR1 is KGHSH and CDR2 LQKENI. The CDR3 covers 15 residues. Germline trimming cut 2 bases from V and 5 bases from J; bases unmatched to any gene: 6. The CDR3 sequence is CASSPKGQGNHEQYF. In DNA form, the CDR3 reads TGTGCCAGCTCACCAAAGGGACAGGGGAACCACGAGCAGTACTTC.

The table lists this clone with many counts. This chain uses TRBV14 with TRBJ1-2, with a tentative D call TRBD1 (5 bases). The CDR3 extends over 12 amino acids. CDR1 and CDR2 from the germline V gene are SGHDN and FVKESK. Trimming took 6 bases from V and 3 from J, leaving 8 bases between them. The CDR3 spells CASSWGDYGYTF. The CDR3 DNA reads as TGTGCCAGCAGTTGGGGGGACTATGGCTACACCTTC.

The chain recombines TRBV9 with TRBJ1-3; tentative D call: TRBD1 (5 bases). Trimming pared 0 bases from V and 2 bases from J, leaving 15 bases between. The CDR3 is 17 residues long. Germline CDR1 reads SGDLS; CDR2 reads YYNGEE. Here the CDR3 DNA reads TGTGCCAGCAGCGTAGCTCAGGCAGGGATGGCTGGAAACACCATATATTTT. Amino acid sequence: CASSVAQAGMAGNTIYF.

This clone has a single count. The chain combines TRBV6-5 with TRBJ1-1; weak D call: TRBD1 (5 bases). CDR1 is MNHEY and CDR2 is SVGAGI in the germline V gene. V was shortened by 0 bases and J by 1 base, with 9 bases between the two germline ends. CDR3 length: 15 residues. CDR3 sequence (DNA): TGTGCCAGCAGTTACTCTAGGGACGGGAACACTGAAGCTTTCTTT. It yields the protein CASSYSRDGNTEAFF.

This clone occurred once. The J gene is TRBJ2-7, the V gene TRBV18, with 10 bases lining up with TRBD2. The CDR3 sequence is 16 residues long. CDR1 and CDR2 (germline): KGHSH, LQKENI. Trimming removed 2 bases from V and 2 bases from J; junction bases left unmatched: 6. Written as DNA, the CDR3 is TGTGCCAGCTCACCAACCCAGCGGGGGGGCGCCTACGAGCAGTACTTC. This sequence encodes CASSPTQRGGAYEQYF.

The chain is built from TRBV4-1 and TRBJ1-4; 8 nucleotides agree with TRBD1. The CDR3 length is 17 residues. V lost 0 bases, J lost 4 bases, and 7 bases stayed unmatched. CDR1 and CDR2 (germline): MGHRA, YSYEKL. The DNA of the CDR3 is TGCGCCAGCAGCCAAGAGCCGGGACAGGCGTTTAATGAAAAACTGTTTTTT. Encoded protein: CASSQEPGQAFNEKLFF.

The V gene is TRBV5-1, the J gene TRBJ1-5; D unclear. The V gene lost 4 bases and the J gene lost 0 bases, with 8 bases spanning the gap. In germline, CDR1 is SGHRS, CDR2 YFSETQ. The length of the CDR3 is 14 residues. The CDR3 spells CASSVDGSNQPQHF. CDR3 bases: TGCGCCAGCAGCGTGGACGGTAGCAATCAGCCCCAGCATTTT.

The chain is built from TRBV6-4 and TRBJ1-2, with 7 bases matching TRBD1. In germline, CDR1 is MRHNA, CDR2 SNTAGT. The CDR3 sequence is 17 residues long. The J segment lost 4 bases and the V segment lost 2 bases, leaving 13 bases of the junction unmatched. CDR3 DNA: TGTGCCAGCAGTGACACGCAGGGCGAGGGGGCGTGCTATGGCTACACCTTC. This sequence encodes CASSDTQGEGACYGYTF.

The rearrangement joins TRBV27 to TRBJ1-2; D unresolved. Looked up from germline, CDR1 is MNHEY and CDR2 is SMNVEV (reference sequence). The CDR3 runs 14 residues. Trimming removed 6 bases at V and 4 bases at J, with 15 bases between. This chain's CDR3 is CASSPFTQSYGYTF. The CDR3 DNA is TGTGCCAGCAGCCCCTTTACACAGAGCTATGGCTACACCTTC.

The rearrangement joins TRBV28 to TRBJ2-7; 8 nucleotides align to TRBD2. The germline V gene has CDR1 MDHEN and CDR2 SYDVKM. There are 15 residues in the CDR3. Unmatched junction bases numbered 9, after V lost 7 bases and J lost 1 base. The CDR3 here is CASIPLSGESYEQYF. CDR3 nucleotides: TGTGCCAGCATCCCACTTAGCGGGGAGTCCTACGAGCAGTACTTC.

This chain uses TRBV7-3 with TRBJ2-3; 7 bases are shared with TRBD2. Per the germline V gene, CDR1 is SGHTA and CDR2 is FQGTGA. The CDR3 sequence is 14 residues long. Trimming took 5 bases from V and 4 from J; bases not matched to a gene: 6. Written as DNA, the CDR3 is TGTGCCAGCAGCCTTAGCGGGCTACCAGATACGCAGTATTTT. Amino acids: CASSLSGLPDTQYF.

This chain connects TRBV7-9 to TRBJ1-1; no clear D gene. Germline CDR1 and CDR2: SEHNR and FQNEAQ (reference sequence). V shed 2 bases and J shed 9 bases, with 13 bases lying between them. The CDR3 length is 13 residues. The CDR3: CASSLLGIKKAFF. The CDR3 DNA follows: TGTGCCAGCAGCTTATTGGGCATTAAAAAAGCTTTCTTT.

This clone was recorded once. The J gene is TRBJ2-3, the V gene TRBV5-5, with D possibly TRBD1 on 6 matching bases. The CDR3 is 14 amino acids. Per the germline V gene, CDR1 is SGHKS and CDR2 is YYEKEE (reference sequence). The germline V and J ends were trimmed by 6 bases and 2 bases, with 13 bases remaining between them. Here the CDR3 reads CASTQGHTTDTQYF. DNA of the CDR3: TGTGCCAGCACCCAGGGACATACCACAGATACGCAGTATTTT. Looking up the rest from reference TRBV5-5 and TRBJ2-3 gives the full variable domain: DAGVTQSPTHLIKTRGQQVTLRCSPISGHKSVSWYQQVLGQGPQFIFQYYEKEERGRGNFPDRFSARQFPNYSSELNVNALLLGDSALYLCASTQGHTTDTQYFGPGTRLTVL.

The genes are TRBV7-2 and TRBJ2-7, with 9 bases matching TRBD1. The J segment lost 3 bases and the V segment lost 6 bases, leaving 6 bases of the junction unmatched. Germline loops: CDR1 SGHTA, CDR2 FQGNSA. The CDR3 runs to 14 residues. The CDR3 protein is CASSQQGADYEQYF. The CDR3 DNA is TGTGCCAGCAGTCAACAGGGGGCGGACTACGAGCAGTACTTC.

The chain couples TRBV19 to TRBJ2-3; 7 bases map to TRBD1. CDR3 length: 16 residues. V gave up 3 bases and J gave up 1 base; unmatched junction bases: 7. Per the germline V gene, CDR1 is LNHDA and CDR2 is SQIVND (reference sequence). CDR3 amino acids: CASSIDRAMGTDTQYF. In DNA form, the CDR3 reads TGTGCCAGTAGTATCGACAGGGCAATGGGCACAGATACGCAGTATTTT.

This clone has more than one count but fewer than ten. The chain recombines TRBV5-4 with TRBJ2-1; the D is unclear. The CDR3 sequence is 12 residues long. V was trimmed by 4 bases and J by 5 bases, leaving 7 bases between them. The germline V gene has CDR1 SGHNT and CDR2 YYREEE (reference sequence). CDR3 protein: CASSGDNNEQFF. CDR3 in DNA: TGTGCCAGCAGCGGCGACAACAATGAGCAGTTCTTC.

The V gene is TRBV5-1, the J gene TRBJ2-7, with D uncertain. Trimming took 6 bases from V and 2 from J, leaving 15 bases between them. This CDR3 has 14 residues. Germline-derived CDR1 and CDR2 are SGHRS and YFSETQ. Here the CDR3 reads CASTRSESTYEQYF. CDR3 DNA sequence: TGCGCCAGCACCCGCTCAGAGTCCACCTACGAGCAGTACTTC.

The J gene is TRBJ2-1, the V gene TRBV11-3, with no clear D. This CDR3 is built from 15 residues. Germline lookup yields CDR1 SGHNT and CDR2 YENEEA. V was cut by 5 bases and J by 7 bases, with 18 bases left in between. CDR3 amino acids: CASSPAKTTRNEQFF. The CDR3 nucleotides are TGTGCCAGCAGCCCCGCCAAAACGACGAGGAATGAGCAGTTCTTC.